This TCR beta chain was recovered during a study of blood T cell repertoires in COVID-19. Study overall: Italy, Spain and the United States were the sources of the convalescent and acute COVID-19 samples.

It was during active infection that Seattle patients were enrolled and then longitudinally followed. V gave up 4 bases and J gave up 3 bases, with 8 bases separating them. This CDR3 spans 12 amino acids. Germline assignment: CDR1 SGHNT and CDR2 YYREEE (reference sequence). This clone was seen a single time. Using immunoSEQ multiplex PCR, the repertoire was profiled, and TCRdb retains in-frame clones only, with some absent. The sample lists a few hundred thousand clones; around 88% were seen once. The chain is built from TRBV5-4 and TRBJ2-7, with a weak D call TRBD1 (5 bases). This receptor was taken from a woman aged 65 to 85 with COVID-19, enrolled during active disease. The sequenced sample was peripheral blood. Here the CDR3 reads CASSGAGYEQYF. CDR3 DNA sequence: TGTGCCAGCAGCGGGGCCGGCTACGAGCAGTACTTC.